The next 17 T cell receptor beta chains were all read from a single sample in a study of T cells in Graves' hyperthyroidism and ophthalmopathy. Amplification yielded TCR beta CDR3 regions, with RNA transcripts as the source. TCR CDR3 regions were first amplified by RT-PCR with HTBI primers. TCRdb redid the calling of the multiplex PCR reads with MiXCR, one entry per CDR3 protein. The table has about 760,000 distinct CDR3 sequences, 35% seen once. Sequenced material: blood. The receptors derive from a woman aged 35 to 49 with Graves' hyperthyroidism.

In this sample, this clonotype turned up a few times. The chain joins TRBV6-6 to TRBJ2-5; TRBD2 might be the D (5 bases). The V end was cut by 7 bases, the J end by 0 bases, with 15 bases between. CDR3 length: 15 amino acids. Germline CDR1 is MNHNY and CDR2 is SVGAGI (reference sequence). The CDR3 sequence: CASNYDGDNQETQYF. The DNA of the CDR3 is TGTGCCAGCAACTACGACGGGGATAACCAAGAGACCCAGTACTTC.

This clonotype was counted between two and nine times. The chain uses TRBV4-1 and TRBJ2-7; TRBD2 matches at 11 bases. CDR1 is MGHRA and CDR2 is YSYEKL in the germline V gene. Losses at the gene ends were 0 bases for V and 0 bases for J; bases not matched to a gene: 4. The CDR3 loop spans 17 amino acids. CDR3 DNA: TGCGCCAGCAGCCAAGAGGGACTAGCGGATAGCTCCTACGAGCAGTACTTC. It specifies CASSQEGLADSSYEQYF.

The sample holds a few counts of this clonotype. The chain joins TRBV19 to TRBJ1-1, with TRBD1 as a possible D gene (6 bases). V lost 6 bases and J 7 bases, leaving 12 bases between the germline ends. Germline V gene data show CDR1 as LNHDA and CDR2 as SQIVND (reference sequence). The CDR3 length is 12 residues. The CDR3 here is CASRGEGVEAFF. The CDR3 DNA reads as TGTGCCAGTAGAGGGGAGGGGGTTGAAGCTTTCTTT.

V gene TRBV2 combines with J gene TRBJ2-3; 13 bases are a match to TRBD2. Germline values: CDR1 SNHLY, CDR2 FYNNEI. V lost 6 bases, J lost 1 base, and 4 bases stayed unmatched. This CDR3 region has 16 residues. In nucleotides, the CDR3 is TGTGCCAGCAGATTTGGACTAGCGGGGGGCACAGATACGCAGTATTTT. The encoded protein is CASRFGLAGGTDTQYF.

This clonotype was seen a few times. The rearrangement uses TRBV5-4 and TRBJ2-2; D is possibly TRBD1 (5 bases). Germline assignment: CDR1 SGHNT and CDR2 YYREEE (reference sequence). There are 14 residues in the CDR3. V was trimmed by 4 bases and J by 7 bases, leaving 14 bases between them. The DNA for the CDR3 is TGTGCCAGCAGCCCCAGGGTTTTAGGCGGGGAGCTGTTTTTT. Residues: CASSPRVLGGELFF.

This clonotype was detected many times. The V call is TRBV19, the J call TRBJ1-5, with TRBD1 as a possible D gene (5 bases). CDR3 size: 15 residues. Germline V gene data show CDR1 as LNHDA and CDR2 as SQIVND (reference sequence). The germline V and J ends were trimmed by 5 bases and 1 base, with 12 bases remaining between them. CDR3 protein: CASSPGSGSNQPQHF. As DNA, the CDR3 is TGTGCCAGTAGTCCAGGGTCGGGGAGCAATCAGCCCCAGCATTTT.

The sample holds many counts of this clonotype. This chain joins TRBV27 and TRBJ1-2; D perhaps matches TRBD1 (6 bases). Germline values: CDR1 MNHEY, CDR2 SMNVEV (reference sequence). This CDR3 comprises 12 residues. Trimming took 7 bases from V and 6 from J, leaving 12 bases between them. Here the CDR3 reads CASKVAGDGYTF. The CDR3 DNA reads TGTGCCAGCAAGGTGGCAGGGGATGGCTACACCTTC.

The genes are TRBV5-5 and TRBJ2-3; D unclear. Germline V CDR1 and CDR2: SGHKS, YYEKEE (reference sequence). The V and J ends lost 0 bases and 8 bases respectively, with 7 bases between them. There are 12 residues in the CDR3. CDR3 bases: TGTGCCAGCAGCTTGGGAGCAGGTACGCAGTATTTT. Protein: CASSLGAGTQYF.

The chain is built from TRBV7-2 and TRBJ1-2, with no clear D. V dropped 6 bases and J dropped 3 bases, with 11 bases sitting between them. This CDR3 has 13 residues. Germline CDR1 reads SGHTA; CDR2 reads FQGNSA. CDR3 coding DNA: TGTGCCAGCAGTCCCCCGAGGGACTATGGCTACACCTTC. This encodes CASSPPRDYGYTF.

The table lists this clonotype with many counts. The V call is TRBV11-2, the J call TRBJ1-6, with unresolved D. V shed 5 bases and J shed 10 bases, with 24 bases lying between them. The CDR3 sequence is 17 residues long. The germline V gene encodes CDR1 SGHAT and CDR2 FQNNGV. The CDR3 reads CASSRSLWERMGSPLHF. The DNA for the CDR3 is TGTGCCAGCAGCCGATCTCTATGGGAGAGGATGGGGTCACCCCTCCACTTT.

The rearrangement uses TRBV10-3 and TRBJ2-7, with D perhaps TRBD1 (5 bases). V lost 10 bases and J lost 5, with 21 bases in between. The CDR3 length is 14 residues. Germline values: CDR1 ENHRY, CDR2 SYGVKD. This chain's CDR3 is CASNSPTGRDEQYF. The CDR3 bases are TGTGCCAGCAATTCCCCAACCGGCAGGGACGAGCAGTACTTC.

This clonotype was counted many times. The genes are TRBV19 and TRBJ2-7, with TRBD2 matching 8 bases. Germline-derived CDR1 and CDR2 are LNHDA and SQIVND (reference sequence). This CDR3 has 16 amino acids. V was clipped by 5 bases and J by 2 bases; unmatched bases: 11. CDR3 nucleotide sequence: TGTGCCAGTAGTTCCAGTGCCAGCGGGGGAACCTACGAGCAGTACTTC. It is translated as CASSSSASGGTYEQYF.

The chain couples TRBV9 to TRBJ1-2; the D is unclear. Germline CDR1 is SGDLS and CDR2 is YYNGEE. V lost 4 bases and J lost 5, with 18 bases in between. CDR3 size: 15 residues. CDR3 nucleotide sequence: TGTGCCAGCAGCCTGGAGCCGGGCCACGCGTATGGCTACACCTTC. Encoded protein: CASSLEPGHAYGYTF.

This clonotype was picked up many times. This rearrangement joins TRBV7-9 to TRBJ1-4, with D possibly being TRBD1 (5 bases). Trimming removed 6 bases from V and 3 bases from J, with 5 bases in between. This CDR3 contains 12 residues. The germline V gene encodes CDR1 SEHNR and CDR2 FQNEAQ (reference sequence). The CDR3 sequence: CASRQANEKLFF. The CDR3 DNA is TGTGCCAGCAGACAGGCTAATGAAAAACTGTTTTTT.

This rearrangement joins TRBV5-1 to TRBJ1-1; D remains ambiguous. CDR3 length: 17 residues. Trimming removed 5 bases at V and 1 base at J, with 21 bases between. CDR1 is SGHRS, CDR2 YFSETQ, per germline. This CDR3 is CASSEGSGPLGNTEAFF. The CDR3 DNA sequence: TGCGCCAGCAGTGAAGGGTCAGGTCCCCTGGGGAACACTGAAGCTTTCTTT. The full variable domain, in which reference TRBV5-1 and TRBJ1-1 provide the parts outside the CDR3, is KAGVTQTPRYLIKTRGQQVTLSCSPISGHRSVSWYQQTPGQGLQFLFEYFSETQRNKGNFPGRFSGRQFSNSRSEMNVSTLELGDSALYLCASSEGSGPLGNTEAFFGQGTRLTVV.

Many counts were recorded for this clonotype. The V gene is TRBV20-1, the J gene TRBJ1-1; no reliable D call. V was shortened by 5 bases and J by 3 bases, with 7 bases between the two germline ends. In germline, CDR1 is DFQATT, CDR2 SNEGSKA (reference sequence). The CDR3 contains 11 residues. CDR3 coding DNA: TGCAGTGCTCGGTGGGACACTGAAGCTTTCTTT. It yields the protein CSARWDTEAFF.

This clonotype was observed a few times. This chain links TRBV6-6 with TRBJ1-1, with D hard to call. The CDR3 has 15 residues. The germline CDR1 and CDR2 sequences are MNHNY and SVGAGI (reference sequence). Trimming cost V 1 base and J 1 base, with 10 bases left between them. CDR3 loop: CASSYWGAGNTEAFF. The CDR3 region has the DNA TGTGCCAGCAGTTACTGGGGAGCAGGGAACACTGAAGCTTTCTTT.